This passage covers 18 T cell receptor beta chains from one sample sequenced in a study of blood T cells in healthy people across ages. Then a second PCR, running roughly 7 to 11 cycles, was carried out with a sample-barcoded 5' primer and a J-beta primer mix. Each CDR3 protein gets one entry after TCRdb re-called the 5' RACE reads with MiXCR. This table has roughly 800,000 distinct CDR3 sequences, roughly 25% appearing once. In addition, the sample was reused for a study of T cells of mothers and their children.

Material for sequencing was blood. Receptors were obtained from a boy between 5 and 17 years old in good health.

The rearrangement joins TRBV24-1 to TRBJ1-1; possibly TRBD1 for D (6 bases). Per germline, CDR1 KGHDR and CDR2 SFDVKD. The V and J ends lost 7 bases and 7 bases respectively, with 9 bases between them. The CDR3 contains 11 residues. CDR3 sequence: CATRNRDEAFF. The CDR3 DNA follows: TGTGCCACCAGGAACAGGGATGAAGCTTTCTTT.

This clonotype was observed a handful of times. The gene calls are TRBV20-1 and TRBJ2-1; TRBD2 might be the D (6 bases). Germline V gene sequence: CDR1 DFQATT, CDR2 SNEGSKA (reference sequence). Trimming took 8 bases from V and 0 from J, leaving 17 bases between them. CDR3 length equals 15 residues. CDR3 in DNA: TGCAGTATACTAGCAATGGGGATCTCCTACAATGAGCAGTTCTTC. Translation gives CSILAMGISYNEQFF.

This clonotype was found a few times. Mismatch with germline at one junction end may stem from a read error. The rearrangement joins TRBV7-9 to TRBJ2-5; D is ambiguous. The J call may not be correct, given that the DNA end is closer to TRBJ2-7. CDR3 length: 12 residues. Per the germline V gene, CDR1 is SEHNR and CDR2 is FQNEAQ (reference sequence). The CDR3 DNA is TGCGCCAGCAGCTTAGAGAGTGCCGAGCAGTACTTC. Its translation: CASSLESAEQYF.

This clonotype was found once. This chain joins TRBV2 and TRBJ1-4; 9 bases fit TRBD1. This CDR3 is built from 17 residues. V shed 2 bases, J shed 8 bases, and the junction held 12 bases outside the gene matches. Looked up from germline, CDR1 is SNHLY and CDR2 is FYNNEI. The CDR3 bases are TGTGCCAGCAGTGAAATAGGGCGCCGGACAGGGGAGGAAAAACTGTTTTTT. It is translated as CASSEIGRRTGEEKLFF.

Regarding this clonotype: Mismatch with germline at one junction end may stem from a read error. The chain joins TRBV11-2 to TRBJ2-1, with 9 bases aligning to TRBD2. The germline V gene has CDR1 SGHAT and CDR2 FQNNGV. There are 16 residues in the CDR3. CDR3 region: CASSSAGTSSFNEQFF. CDR3 DNA sequence: TGTGCCAGCAGCTCGGCCGGGACTAGCTCCTTCAATGAGCAGTTCTTC. The variable domain in full, completed from reference TRBV11-2 and TRBJ2-1, reads EAGVAQSPRYKIIEKRQSVAFWCNPISGHATLYWYQQILGQGPKLLIQFQNNGVVDDSQLPKDRFSAERLKGVDSTLKIQPAKLEDSAVYLCASSSAGTSSFNEQFFGPGTRLTVL.

To note about this clonotype: Given the absence of the conserved phenylalanine or tryptophan at the CDR3 end, a read error is likely. The V call is TRBV15, the J call TRBJ1-1; the D is unclear. Per the germline V gene, CDR1 is LNHNV and CDR2 is YYDKDF (reference sequence). The CDR3 is 15 residues long. V was pared by 3 bases and J by 0 bases, with 11 bases between. The CDR3 nucleotides read TGTGCCACCAGCAGTATTAGGGAAATGAACACTGAAGCTTTCCTT. Its protein is CATSSIREMNTEAFL.

In its sample, this clonotype was seen a few times. The chain uses TRBV20-1 and TRBJ2-5, with D perhaps matching TRBD1 or TRBD2 (6 bases each). This CDR3 spans 13 amino acids. The V gene lost 4 bases and the J gene lost 5 bases, with 14 bases spanning the gap. Germline-derived CDR1 and CDR2 are DFQATT and SNEGSKA (reference sequence). DNA for the CDR3: TGCAGTGCTAACCCCGGGGGCAGGGAGACCCAGTACTTC. Its protein product is CSANPGGRETQYF.

The rearrangement links TRBV5-1 to TRBJ1-4; the D is unclear. Germline CDR1 reads SGHRS; CDR2 reads YFSETQ. The V end was cut by 0 bases, the J end by 0 bases, with 6 bases between. This CDR3 comprises 15 residues. The CDR3 reads CASSLEFATNEKLFF. DNA for the CDR3: TGCGCCAGCAGCTTGGAGTTTGCAACTAATGAAAAACTGTTTTTT.

The table lists this clonotype with a count of one. J is TRBJ2-1 and V is TRBV12-3 or TRBV12-4, with D tentatively TRBD1 or TRBD2 (6 bases each). This CDR3 spans 10 amino acids. Deletions cut 9 bases from V and 12 bases from J, with 12 bases between. This chain's CDR3 is CARQGLWQFF. The CDR3 DNA sequence: TGTGCCAGACAGGGACTTTGGCAGTTCTTC.

This clonotype has a count of ten or more. The gene calls are TRBV12-3 or TRBV12-4 and TRBJ2-5; the D gene is possibly TRBD2 (5 bases). The CDR3 has 13 residues. V shed 5 bases and J shed 6 bases, with 13 bases lying between them. For the CDR3, the DNA is TGTGCCAGCAGTGCGGGCCTTGATCAGACCCAGTACTTC. Translation gives CASSAGLDQTQYF.

This clonotype was seen more than once but under ten times. The J gene is TRBJ1-5, the V gene TRBV6-2 or TRBV6-3; TRBD1 agrees at 8 bases. V trimming: 6 bases; J trimming: 5 bases; junction bases outside the gene matches: 12. CDR1 is MNHEY, CDR2 SVGEGT, per germline. The CDR3 spans 16 residues. The chain's CDR3 is CASRTNGQGTHQPQHF. Here the CDR3 DNA reads TGTGCCAGCAGAACCAACGGACAGGGTACCCATCAGCCCCAGCATTTT.

This clonotype turned up a few times. The rearrangement uses TRBV28 and TRBJ2-5; 12 bases are shared with TRBD2. The length of the CDR3 is 18 residues. V lost 5 bases and J lost 0; bases outside the gene matches: 10. Germline-derived CDR1 and CDR2 are MDHEN and SYDVKM. CDR3 loop: CASSTVTSGGEYQETQYF. In DNA, the CDR3 is TGTGCCAGCAGTACCGTGACTAGCGGGGGCGAGTACCAAGAGACCCAGTACTTC.

The count of this clonotype is one. This rearrangement joins TRBV28 to TRBJ1-2, with D maybe TRBD1 (5 bases). The CDR3 consists of 13 residues. CDR1 and CDR2 (germline): MDHEN, SYDVKM. Trimming shortened V by 5 bases and J by 6 bases, and 13 bases separated the two germline ends. The CDR3 loop is CASSPLGEHGYTF. CDR3 nucleotides: TGTGCCAGCAGTCCCTTAGGGGAACATGGCTACACCTTC.

This clonotype was seen only a few times. This chain joins TRBV7-3 and TRBJ2-5; possibly TRBD2 for D (6 bases). CDR1 and CDR2 from the germline V gene are SGHTA and FQGTGA. Trimming shortened V by 6 bases and J by 11 bases, and 16 bases separated the two germline ends. This CDR3 has 12 residues. DNA of the CDR3: TGTGCCAGCAGTCCAGGAGGGGCGGCTCAGTACTTC. Amino acids: CASSPGGAAQYF.

The chain links TRBV29-1 to TRBJ1-4, with a tentative D call TRBD1 (5 bases). The V gene's germline CDR1 is SQVTM and CDR2 ANQGSEA. V gave up 7 bases and J gave up 10 bases, with 22 bases separating them. The CDR3 runs 14 residues. The CDR3 spells CSGTTGTGDGKLFF. The CDR3 nucleotides are TGCAGCGGGACGACCGGGACCGGGGACGGAAAACTGTTTTTT.

This clonotype was found a few times. The genes are TRBV5-1 and TRBJ1-4; the D gene is possibly TRBD1 (5 bases). The CDR3 covers 16 residues. Per the germline V gene, CDR1 is SGHRS and CDR2 is YFSETQ. Trimming stripped 0 bases from V and 2 bases from J, with 11 bases between. In nucleotides, the CDR3 is TGCGCCAGCAGCTTGGTCCTCCAGGGCACTAATGAAAAACTGTTTTTT. This translates into CASSLVLQGTNEKLFF.

This clonotype appeared a few times. This chain joins TRBV14 and TRBJ2-1, with TRBD2 matching 8 bases. Germline V gene data show CDR1 as SGHDN and CDR2 as FVKESK. The CDR3 totals 15 residues. V dropped 4 bases and J dropped 3; count of bases not matched to a gene: 5. DNA of the CDR3: TGTGCCAGCAGCCCTACTAGCGGCCTCTACAATGAGCAGTTCTTC. Translating gives CASSPTSGLYNEQFF.

The V gene is TRBV15, the J gene TRBJ2-6, with no clear D. Germline loops: CDR1 LNHNV, CDR2 YYDKDF (reference sequence). V was shortened by 1 base and J by 5 bases, with 12 bases between the two germline ends. The CDR3 runs to 16 residues. The CDR3 region has the DNA TGTGCCACCAGCAGAGTCGGATCTGGTAGGGCCAACGTCCTGACTTTC. Protein product: CATSRVGSGRANVLTF.